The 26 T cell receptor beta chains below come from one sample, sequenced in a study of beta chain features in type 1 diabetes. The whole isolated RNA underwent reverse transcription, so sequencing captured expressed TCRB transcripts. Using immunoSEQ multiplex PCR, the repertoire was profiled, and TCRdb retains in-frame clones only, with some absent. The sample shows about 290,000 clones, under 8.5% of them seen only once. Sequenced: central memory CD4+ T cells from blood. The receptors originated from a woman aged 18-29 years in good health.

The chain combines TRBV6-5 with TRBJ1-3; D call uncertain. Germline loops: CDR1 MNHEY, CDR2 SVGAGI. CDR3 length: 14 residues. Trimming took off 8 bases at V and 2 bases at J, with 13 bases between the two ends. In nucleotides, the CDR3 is TGTGCCAGCCGAGTGCAGGATCCTGGAAACACCATATATTTT. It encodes CASRVQDPGNTIYF.

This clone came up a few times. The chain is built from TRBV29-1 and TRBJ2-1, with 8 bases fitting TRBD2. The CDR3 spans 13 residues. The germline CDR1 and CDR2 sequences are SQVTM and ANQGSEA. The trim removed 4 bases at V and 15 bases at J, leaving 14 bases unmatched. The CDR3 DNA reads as TGCAGCGTTGGAGGGTTAGCGGGGCCCCCCGGGTTCTTC. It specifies CSVGGLAGPPGFF.

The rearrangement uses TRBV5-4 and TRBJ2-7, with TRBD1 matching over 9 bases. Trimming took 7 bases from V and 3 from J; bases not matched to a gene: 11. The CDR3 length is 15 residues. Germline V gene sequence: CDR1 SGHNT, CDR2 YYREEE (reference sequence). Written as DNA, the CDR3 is TGTGCCAGCGGTAGATGGCGGGACAGGGACTACGAGCAGTACTTC. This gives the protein CASGRWRDRDYEQYF.

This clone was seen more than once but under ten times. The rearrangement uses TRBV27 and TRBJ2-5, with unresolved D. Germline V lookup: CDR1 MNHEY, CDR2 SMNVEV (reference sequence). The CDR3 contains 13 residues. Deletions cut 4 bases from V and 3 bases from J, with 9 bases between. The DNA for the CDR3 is TGTGCCAGCAGTTCCAATAACGAAGAGACCCAGTACTTC. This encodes CASSSNNEETQYF.

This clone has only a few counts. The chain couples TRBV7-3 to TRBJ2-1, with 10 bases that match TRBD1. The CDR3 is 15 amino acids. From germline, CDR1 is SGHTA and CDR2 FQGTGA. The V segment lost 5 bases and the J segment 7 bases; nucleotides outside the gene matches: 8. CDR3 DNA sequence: TGTGCCAGCAGCATCCCGGGACAGGGGAGAAATGAGCAGTTCTTC. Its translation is CASSIPGQGRNEQFF.

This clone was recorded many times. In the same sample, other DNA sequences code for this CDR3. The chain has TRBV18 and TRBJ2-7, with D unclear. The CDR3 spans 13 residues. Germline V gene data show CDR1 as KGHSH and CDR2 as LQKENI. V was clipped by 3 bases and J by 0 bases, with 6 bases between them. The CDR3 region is CASSPGSSYEQYV. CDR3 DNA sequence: TGTGCCAGCTCACCGGGAAGCTCCTACGAGCAGTACGTC.

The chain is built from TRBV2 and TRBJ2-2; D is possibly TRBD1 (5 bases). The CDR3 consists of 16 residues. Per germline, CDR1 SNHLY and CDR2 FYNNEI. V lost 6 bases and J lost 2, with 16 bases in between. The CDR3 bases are TGTGCCAGCAGCACCCAGGGAACCTTTAACACCGGGGAGCTGTTTTTT. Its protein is CASSTQGTFNTGELFF.

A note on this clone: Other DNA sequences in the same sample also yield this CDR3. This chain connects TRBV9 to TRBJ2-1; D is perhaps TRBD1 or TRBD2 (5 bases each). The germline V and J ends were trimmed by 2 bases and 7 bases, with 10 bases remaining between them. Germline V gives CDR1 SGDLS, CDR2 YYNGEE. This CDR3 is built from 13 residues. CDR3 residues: CASSVGVRNEQFF. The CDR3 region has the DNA TGTGCCAGCAGCGTGGGGGTGCGTAATGAGCAGTTCTTC.

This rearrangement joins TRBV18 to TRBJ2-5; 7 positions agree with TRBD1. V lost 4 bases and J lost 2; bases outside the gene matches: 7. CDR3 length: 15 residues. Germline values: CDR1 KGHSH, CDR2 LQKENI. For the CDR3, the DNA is TGTGCCAGCTCACGCAGTACGGGACAGCAAGAGACCCAGTACTTC. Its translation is CASSRSTGQQETQYF.

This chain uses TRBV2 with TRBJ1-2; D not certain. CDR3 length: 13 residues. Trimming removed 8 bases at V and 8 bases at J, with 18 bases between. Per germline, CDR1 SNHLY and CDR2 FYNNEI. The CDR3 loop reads CASRRESSGGYTF. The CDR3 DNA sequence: TGTGCCAGCCGGAGGGAGAGTTCGGGCGGCTACACCTTC. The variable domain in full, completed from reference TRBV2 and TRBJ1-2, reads EPEVTQTPSHQVTQMGQEVILRCVPISNHLYFYWYRQILGQKVEFLVSFYNNEISEKSEIFDDQFSVERPDGSNFTLKIRSTKLEDSAMYFCASRRESSGGYTFGSGTRLTVV.

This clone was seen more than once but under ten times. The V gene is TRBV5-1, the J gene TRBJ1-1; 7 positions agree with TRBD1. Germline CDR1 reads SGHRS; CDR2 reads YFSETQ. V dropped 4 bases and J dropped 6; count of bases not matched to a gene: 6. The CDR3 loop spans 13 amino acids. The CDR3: CASSITGDAEAFF. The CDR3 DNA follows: TGCGCCAGCAGCATAACAGGGGACGCTGAAGCTTTCTTT.

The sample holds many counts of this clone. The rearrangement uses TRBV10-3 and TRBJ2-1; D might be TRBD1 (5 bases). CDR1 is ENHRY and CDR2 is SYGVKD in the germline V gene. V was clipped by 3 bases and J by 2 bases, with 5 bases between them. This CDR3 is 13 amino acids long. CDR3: CAISDRAYNEQFF. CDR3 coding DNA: TGTGCCATCAGTGACAGGGCCTACAATGAGCAGTTCTTC.

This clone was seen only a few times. CDR3 nucleotide sequence: TGCGCCAGCAGCCCTAGTTCAGGGTTCTACTCCTACGAGCAGTACTTC. Protein sequence: CASSPSSGFYSYEQYF. This chain links TRBV5-1 with TRBJ2-7; TRBD1 might be the D (5 bases). V lost 4 bases to trimming and J lost 0 bases, with 17 bases between them. The germline V gene encodes CDR1 SGHRS and CDR2 YFSETQ. This CDR3 contains 16 residues.

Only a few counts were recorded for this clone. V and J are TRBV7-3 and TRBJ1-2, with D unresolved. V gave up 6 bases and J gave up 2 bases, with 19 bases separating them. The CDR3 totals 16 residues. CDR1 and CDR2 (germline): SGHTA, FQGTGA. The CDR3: CASSRSLSVLNYGYTF. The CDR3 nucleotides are TGTGCCAGCAGTCGATCCTTGTCAGTTTTAAACTATGGCTACACCTTC.

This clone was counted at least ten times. Here the CDR3 reads CASSLVIGTKYNEQFF. The CDR3, as DNA: TGTGCCAGCAGCTTAGTCATAGGGACCAAATACAATGAGCAGTTCTTC. The V call is TRBV7-2, the J call TRBJ2-1, with D perhaps being TRBD1 or TRBD2 (5 bases each). Germline lookup yields CDR1 SGHTA and CDR2 FQGNSA. This CDR3 spans 16 amino acids. The V and J ends lost 1 base and 4 bases respectively, with 14 bases between them.

The CDR3 loop reads CASSYRGRKSEGYTF. CDR3 nucleotides: TGTGCCAGCAGCTACAGGGGGCGCAAGTCAGAGGGCTACACCTTC. The chain uses TRBV13 and TRBJ1-2, with 9 bases identical to TRBD1. V lost 4 bases, J lost 8 bases, and 11 bases stayed unmatched. The CDR3 consists of 15 residues. CDR1 and CDR2 from the germline V gene are PRHDT and FYEKMQ (reference sequence).

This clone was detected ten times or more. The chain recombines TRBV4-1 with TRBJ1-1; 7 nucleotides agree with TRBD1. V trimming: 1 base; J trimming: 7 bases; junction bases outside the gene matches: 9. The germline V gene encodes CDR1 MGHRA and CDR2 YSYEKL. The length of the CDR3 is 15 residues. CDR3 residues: CASSQAGTVLLEAFF. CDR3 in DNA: TGCGCCAGCAGCCAAGCGGGGACAGTCTTACTTGAAGCTTTCTTT.

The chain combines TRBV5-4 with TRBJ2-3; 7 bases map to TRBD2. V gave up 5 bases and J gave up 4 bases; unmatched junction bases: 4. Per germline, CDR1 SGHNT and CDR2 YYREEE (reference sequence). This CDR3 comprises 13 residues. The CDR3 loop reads CASSRGDADTQYF. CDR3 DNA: TGTGCCAGCAGTCGGGGGGACGCAGATACGCAGTATTTT.

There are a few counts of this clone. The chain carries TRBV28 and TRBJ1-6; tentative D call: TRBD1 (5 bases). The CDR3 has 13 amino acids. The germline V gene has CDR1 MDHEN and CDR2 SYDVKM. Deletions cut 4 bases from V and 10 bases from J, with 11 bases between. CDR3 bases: TGTGCCAGCAGTTCCGACCAGGGCTCACCCCTCCACTTT. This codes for CASSSDQGSPLHF.

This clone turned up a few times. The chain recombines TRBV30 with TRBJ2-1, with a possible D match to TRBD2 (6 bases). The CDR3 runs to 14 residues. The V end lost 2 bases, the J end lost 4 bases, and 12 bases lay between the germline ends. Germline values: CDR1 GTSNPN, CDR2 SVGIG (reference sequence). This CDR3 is CAWSWRAYYNEQFF. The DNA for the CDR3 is TGTGCCTGGAGTTGGAGGGCATATTACAATGAGCAGTTCTTC.

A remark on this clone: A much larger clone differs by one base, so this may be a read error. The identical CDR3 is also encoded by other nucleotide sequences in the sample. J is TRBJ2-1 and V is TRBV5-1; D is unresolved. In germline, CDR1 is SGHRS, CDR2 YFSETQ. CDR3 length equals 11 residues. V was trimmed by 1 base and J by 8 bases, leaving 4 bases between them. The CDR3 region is CASSLSDEQFF. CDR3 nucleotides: TGCGCCAGCAGCTTGTCGGATGAGCAGTTCTTC.

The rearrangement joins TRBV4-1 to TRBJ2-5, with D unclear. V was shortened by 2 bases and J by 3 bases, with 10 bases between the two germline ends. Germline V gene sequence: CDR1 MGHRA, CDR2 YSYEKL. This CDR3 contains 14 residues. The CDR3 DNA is TGCGCCAGCAGCCAATCGGTCCAGAAAGAGACCCAGTACTTC. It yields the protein CASSQSVQKETQYF.

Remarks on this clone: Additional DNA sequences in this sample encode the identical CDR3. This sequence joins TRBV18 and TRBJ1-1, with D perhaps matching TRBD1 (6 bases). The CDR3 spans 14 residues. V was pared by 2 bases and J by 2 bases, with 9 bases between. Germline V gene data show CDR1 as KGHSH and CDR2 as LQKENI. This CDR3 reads CASSPDRKNTEAFF. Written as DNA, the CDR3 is TGTGCCAGCTCACCAGACAGGAAAAACACTGAAGCTTTCTTT.

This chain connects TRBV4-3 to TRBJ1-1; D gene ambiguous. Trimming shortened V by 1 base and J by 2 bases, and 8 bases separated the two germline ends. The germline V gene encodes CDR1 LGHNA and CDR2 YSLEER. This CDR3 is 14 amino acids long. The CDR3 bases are TGCGCCAGCAGCCAAGTGGTCGGAAACACTGAAGCTTTCTTT. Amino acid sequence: CASSQVVGNTEAFF.

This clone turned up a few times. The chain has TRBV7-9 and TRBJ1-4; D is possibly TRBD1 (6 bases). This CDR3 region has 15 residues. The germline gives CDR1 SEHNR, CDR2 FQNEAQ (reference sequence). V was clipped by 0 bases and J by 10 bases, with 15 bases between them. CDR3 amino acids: CASSLATGTAAKLFF. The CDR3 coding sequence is TGTGCCAGCAGCTTAGCGACAGGCACAGCAGCAAAACTGTTTTTT. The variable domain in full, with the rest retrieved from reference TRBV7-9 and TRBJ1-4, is DTGVSQNPRHKITKRGQNVTFRCDPISEHNRLYWYRQTLGQGPEFLTYFQNEAQLEKSRLLSDRFSAERPKGSFSTLEIQRTEQGDSAMYLCASSLATGTAAKLFFGSGTQLSVL.

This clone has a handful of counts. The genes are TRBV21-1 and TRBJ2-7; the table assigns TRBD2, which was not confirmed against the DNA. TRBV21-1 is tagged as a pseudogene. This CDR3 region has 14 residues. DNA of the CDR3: TGTGCCAGCAGCAAGGTGCCGGGAACCTACGAGCAGTACTTC. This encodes CASSKVPGTYEQYF.